This T cell receptor (beta chain) stems from a study of early T cells in non-severe SARS-CoV-2 infection. On the study more broadly: The study sequenced bulk RNA from unsorted whole blood, with chains unpaired.

There are many counts of this clonotype. The antigen is unknown. Notes on the study in general: Matching with VDJdb favored anti-spike CD8 responses (missing private and CD4 specificities).

The CDR3 length is 17 residues. V lost 6 bases and J lost 0, with 18 bases in between. Germline V gene sequence: CDR1 SGHRS, CDR2 YFSETQ. Unique molecular identifier tags were affixed to discrete cDNA molecules. TCRdb re-derived calls from the 5' RACE reads in MiXCR, one entry per CDR3 protein. The sample lists about 48,000 distinct CDR3 sequences, approximately 9.4% occurring once. J is TRBJ2-2 and V is TRBV5-1, with D uncertain. The sequenced material came from whole blood. The clonotype comes from an adult who was a healthcare worker with PCR-confirmed SARS-CoV-2 infection or an uninfected control (not recorded which). CDR3 sequence (DNA): TGCGCCAGCATTCCTGCGCCCGGAGTCACGAACACCGGGGAGCTGTTTTTT. Amino acid sequence: CASIPAPGVTNTGELFF.